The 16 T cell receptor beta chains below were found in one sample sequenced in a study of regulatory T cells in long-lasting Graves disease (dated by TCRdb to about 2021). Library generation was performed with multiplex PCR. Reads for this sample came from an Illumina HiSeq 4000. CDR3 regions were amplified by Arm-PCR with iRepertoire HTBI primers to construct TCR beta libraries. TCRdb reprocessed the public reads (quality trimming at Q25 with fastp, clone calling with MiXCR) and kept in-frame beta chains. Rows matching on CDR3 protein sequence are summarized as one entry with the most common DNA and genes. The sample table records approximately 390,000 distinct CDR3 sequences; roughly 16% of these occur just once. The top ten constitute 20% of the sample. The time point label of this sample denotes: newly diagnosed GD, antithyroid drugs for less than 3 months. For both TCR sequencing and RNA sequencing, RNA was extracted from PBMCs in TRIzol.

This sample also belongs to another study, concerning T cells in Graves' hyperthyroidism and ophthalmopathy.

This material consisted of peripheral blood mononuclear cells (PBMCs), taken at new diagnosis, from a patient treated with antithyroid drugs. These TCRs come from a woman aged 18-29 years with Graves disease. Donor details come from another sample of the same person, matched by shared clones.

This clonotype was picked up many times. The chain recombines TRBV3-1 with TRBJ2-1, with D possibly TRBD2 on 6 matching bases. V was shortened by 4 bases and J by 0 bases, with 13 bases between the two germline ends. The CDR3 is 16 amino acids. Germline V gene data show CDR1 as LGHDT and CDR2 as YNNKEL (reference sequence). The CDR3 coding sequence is TGTGCCAGCAGCCCCCATGGGGACTTCTCCTACAATGAGCAGTTCTTC. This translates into CASSPHGDFSYNEQFF.

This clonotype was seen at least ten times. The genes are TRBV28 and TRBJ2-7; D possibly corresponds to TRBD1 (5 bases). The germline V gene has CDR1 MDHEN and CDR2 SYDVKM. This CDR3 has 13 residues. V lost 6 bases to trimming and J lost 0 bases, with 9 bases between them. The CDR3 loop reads CASRTELSYEQYF. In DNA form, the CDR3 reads TGTGCCAGCAGGACAGAACTCTCCTACGAGCAGTACTTC.

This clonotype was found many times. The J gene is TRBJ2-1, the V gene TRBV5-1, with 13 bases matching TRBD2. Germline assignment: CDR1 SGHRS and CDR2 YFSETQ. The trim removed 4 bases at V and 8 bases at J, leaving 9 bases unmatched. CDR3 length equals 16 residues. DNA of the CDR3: TGCGCCAGCAGCCGACTAGCGGGAGGCATGGGGGATGAGCAGTTCTTC. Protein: CASSRLAGGMGDEQFF.

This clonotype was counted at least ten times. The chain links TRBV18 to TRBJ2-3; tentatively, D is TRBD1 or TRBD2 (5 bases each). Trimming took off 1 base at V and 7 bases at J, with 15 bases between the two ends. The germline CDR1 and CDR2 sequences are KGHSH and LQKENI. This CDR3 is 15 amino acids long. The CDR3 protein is CASSPRDAEVYTQYF. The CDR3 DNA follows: TGTGCCAGCTCACCACGGGACGCGGAAGTATATACGCAGTATTTT.

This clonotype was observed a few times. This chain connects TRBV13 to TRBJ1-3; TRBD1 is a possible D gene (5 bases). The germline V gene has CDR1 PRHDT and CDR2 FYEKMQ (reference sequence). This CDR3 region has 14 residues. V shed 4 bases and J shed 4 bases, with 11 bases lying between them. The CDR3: CASSSRVLGNTIYF. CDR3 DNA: TGTGCCAGCAGCTCCAGGGTCCTCGGAAACACCATATATTTT. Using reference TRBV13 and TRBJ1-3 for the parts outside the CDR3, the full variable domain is AAGVIQSPRHLIKEKRETATLKCYPIPRHDTVYWYQQGPGQDPQFLISFYEKMQSDKGSIPDRFSAQQFSDYHSELNMSSLELGDSALYFCASSSRVLGNTIYFGEGSWLTVV.

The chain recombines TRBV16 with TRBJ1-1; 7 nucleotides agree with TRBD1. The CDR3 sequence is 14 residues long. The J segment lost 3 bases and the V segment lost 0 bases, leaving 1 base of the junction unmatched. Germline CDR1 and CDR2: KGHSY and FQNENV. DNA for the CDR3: TGTGCCAGCAGCCAATCAACAGGGGACACTGAAGCTTTCTTT. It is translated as CASSQSTGDTEAFF. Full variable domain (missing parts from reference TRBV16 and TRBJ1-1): GEEVAQTPKHLVRGEGQKAKLYCAPIKGHSYVFWYQQVLKNEFKFLISFQNENVFDETGMPKERFSAKCLPNSPCSLEIQATKLEDSAVYFCASSQSTGDTEAFFGQGTRLTVV.

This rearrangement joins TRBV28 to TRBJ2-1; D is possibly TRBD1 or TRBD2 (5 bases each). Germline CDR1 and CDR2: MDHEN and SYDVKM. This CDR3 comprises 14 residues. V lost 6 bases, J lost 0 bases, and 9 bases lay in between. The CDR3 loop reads CASRTGRSYNEQFF. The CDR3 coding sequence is TGTGCCAGCAGGACGGGACGCTCCTACAATGAGCAGTTCTTC.

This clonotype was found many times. The CDR3 is CASSSRRDTADSPLHF. In DNA form, the CDR3 reads TGCGCCAGCAGCAGCAGGAGGGACACAGCCGATTCACCCCTCCACTTT. The gene calls are TRBV5-1 and TRBJ1-6; D might be TRBD1 (6 bases). The CDR3 is 16 residues long. V was shortened by 4 bases and J by 8 bases, with 19 bases between the two germline ends. CDR1 and CDR2 (germline): SGHRS, YFSETQ. Using reference TRBV5-1 and TRBJ1-6 for the parts outside the CDR3, the full variable domain is KAGVTQTPRYLIKTRGQQVTLSCSPISGHRSVSWYQQTPGQGLQFLFEYFSETQRNKGNFPGRFSGRQFSNSRSEMNVSTLELGDSALYLCASSSRRDTADSPLHFGNGTRLTVT.

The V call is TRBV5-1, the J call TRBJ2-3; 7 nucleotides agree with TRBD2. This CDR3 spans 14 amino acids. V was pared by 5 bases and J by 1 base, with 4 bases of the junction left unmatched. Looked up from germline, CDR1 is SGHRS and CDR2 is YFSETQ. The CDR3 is CASRAGERTDTQYF. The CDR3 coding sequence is TGCGCCAGCAGGGCGGGAGAGCGCACAGATACGCAGTATTTT.

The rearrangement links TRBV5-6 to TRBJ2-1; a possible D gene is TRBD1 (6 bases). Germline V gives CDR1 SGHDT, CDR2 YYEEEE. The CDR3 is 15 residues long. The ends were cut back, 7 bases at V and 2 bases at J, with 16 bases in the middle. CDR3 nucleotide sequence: TGTGCCAGCGAGGGTTCCGGGACAACCTACAATGAGCAGTTCTTC. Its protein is CASEGSGTTYNEQFF.

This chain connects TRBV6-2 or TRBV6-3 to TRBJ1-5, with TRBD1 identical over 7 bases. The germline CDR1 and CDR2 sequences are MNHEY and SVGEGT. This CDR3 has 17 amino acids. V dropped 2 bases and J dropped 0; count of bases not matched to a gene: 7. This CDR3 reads CASSYRDSKYSNQPQHF. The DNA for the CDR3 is TGTGCCAGCAGTTACCGGGACAGTAAATATAGCAATCAGCCCCAGCATTTT.

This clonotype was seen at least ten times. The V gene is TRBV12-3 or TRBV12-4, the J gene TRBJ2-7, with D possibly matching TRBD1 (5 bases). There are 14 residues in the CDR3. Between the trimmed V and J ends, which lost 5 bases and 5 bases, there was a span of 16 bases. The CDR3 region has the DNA TGTGCCAGCAGTGCCAGGGTGGGTCGAAACGAGCAGTACTTC. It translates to CASSARVGRNEQYF.

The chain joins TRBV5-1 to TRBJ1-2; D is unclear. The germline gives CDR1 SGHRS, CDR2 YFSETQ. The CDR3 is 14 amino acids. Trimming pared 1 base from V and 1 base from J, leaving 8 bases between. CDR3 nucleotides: TGCGCCAGCAGCTTGAACGCGGGTAACTATGGCTACACCTTC. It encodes CASSLNAGNYGYTF.

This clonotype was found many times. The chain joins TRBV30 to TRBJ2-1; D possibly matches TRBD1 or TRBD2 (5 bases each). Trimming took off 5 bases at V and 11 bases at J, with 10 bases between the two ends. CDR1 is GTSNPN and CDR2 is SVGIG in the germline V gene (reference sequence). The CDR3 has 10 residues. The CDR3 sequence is CAWSRGKQFF. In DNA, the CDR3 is TGTGCCTGGTCGAGGGGCAAGCAGTTCTTC. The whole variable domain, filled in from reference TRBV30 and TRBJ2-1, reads SQTIHQWPATLVQPVGSPLSLECTVEGTSNPNLYWYRQAAGRGLQLLFYSVGIGQISSEVPQNLSASRPQDRQFILSSKKLLLSDSGFYLCAWSRGKQFFGPGTRLTVL.

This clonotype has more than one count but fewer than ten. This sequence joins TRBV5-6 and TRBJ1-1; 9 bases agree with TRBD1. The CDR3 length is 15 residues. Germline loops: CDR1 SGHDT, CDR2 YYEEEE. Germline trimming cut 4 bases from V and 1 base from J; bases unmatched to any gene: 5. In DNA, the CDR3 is TGTGCCAGCAGCGGAACGACAGGGGGGAACACTGAAGCTTTCTTT. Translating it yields CASSGTTGGNTEAFF.

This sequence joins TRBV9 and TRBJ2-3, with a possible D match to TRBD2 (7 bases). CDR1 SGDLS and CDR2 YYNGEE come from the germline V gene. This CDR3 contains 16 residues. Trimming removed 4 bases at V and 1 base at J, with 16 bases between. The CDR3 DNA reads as TGTGCCAGCAGCCCCCCTCAAGGGGGGGGCACAGATACGCAGTATTTT. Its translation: CASSPPQGGGTDTQYF. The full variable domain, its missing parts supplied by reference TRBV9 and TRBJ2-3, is DSGVTQTPKHLITATGQRVTLRCSPRSGDLSVYWYQQSLDQGLQFLIQYYNGEERAKGNILERFSAQQFPDLHSELNLSSLELGDSALYFCASSPPQGGGTDTQYFGPGTRLTVL.